This is a list of T cell receptor beta chains from one sample in a study of blood T cell repertoires in COVID-19. This table comes from immunoSEQ multiplex PCR, and its TCRdb copy is limited to in-frame clones, with some not included. The sample contains some 330,000 clones, under 95% of which appear only once. Sequenced: PBMCs or T cells enriched from blood (not recorded which). These receptor sequences come from a woman in her thirties who had recovered from COVID-19. The CDR3 runs from the conserved cysteine through the conserved F or W. D genes are given only for firm matches. The size of a clone is reported for some rows only, either as once, few or many, or as a class for expanded clones.

size,V,J,D,CDR3,DNA
.,TRBV7-3,TRBJ2-3,.,CASSSQGGDTQYF,TGTGCCAGCAGCTCCCAGGGTGGAGATACGCAGTATTTT
.,TRBV5-1,TRBJ1-6,TRBD1,CASSLSGQGPYDSPLHF,TGCGCCAGCAGCTTGTCCGGACAGGGGCCTTACGATTCACCCCTCCACTTT
once,TRBV28,TRBJ1-3,TRBD1,CASSSPWGQGPGGNTIYF,TGTGCCAGCAGTTCACCATGGGGACAGGGGCCGGGTGGAAACACCATATATTTT
.,TRBV6-6,TRBJ2-3,TRBD2,CASSPTLTSGGAGDTQYF,TGTGCCAGCAGTCCCACCCTGACTAGCGGGGGGGCGGGAGATACGCAGTATTTT
.,TRBV29-1,TRBJ1-1,TRBD1,CSVVPGQGQNTEAFF,TGCAGCGTCGTCCCGGGACAGGGCCAAAACACTGAAGCTTTCTTT
once,TRBV9,TRBJ1-2,TRBD1,CASSPRPGTGGGYTF,TGTGCCAGCAGCCCGCGTCCCGGGACAGGGGGTGGCTACACCTTC
.,TRBV7-9,TRBJ2-1,.,CASSYDRRISSYNEQFF,TGTGCCAGCAGCTATGACAGGAGGATAAGCTCCTACAATGAGCAGTTCTTC
.,TRBV10-3,TRBJ2-1,.,CAIRGGPATEQFF,TGTGCCATCAGGGGGGGGCCGGCAACTGAGCAGTTCTTC
.,TRBV6-5,TRBJ2-5,TRBD2,CASSMGGETQYF,TGTGCCAGCAGCATGGGGGGGGAGACCCAGTACTTC
.,TRBV6-2/TRBV6-3,TRBJ1-5,.,CASSYVGPHQPQHF,TGTGCCAGCAGTTACGTTGGGCCCCATCAGCCCCAGCATTTT
.,TRBV5-6,TRBJ2-5,.,CASSLIMAQETQYF,TGTGCCAGCAGCTTAATTATGGCCCAAGAGACCCAGTACTTC
.,TRBV7-8,TRBJ2-7,.,CASSLALGRGYEQYF,TGTGCCAGCAGCTTAGCTCTGGGCAGGGGCTACGAGCAGTACTTC
once,TRBV6-5,TRBJ1-2,.,CASSFKGGRNYGYTF,TGTGCCAGCAGTTTCAAGGGAGGCAGGAACTATGGCTACACCTTC
.,TRBV7-2,TRBJ2-3,.,CASSLGGRGSDTQYF,TGTGCCAGCAGCTTAGGAGGCAGGGGATCAGATACGCAGTATTTT
.,TRBV7-2,TRBJ2-1,.,CASTDLSRQQFF,TGTGCCAGCACCGATCTGAGCCGTCAGCAGTTCTTC
.,TRBV19,TRBJ2-2,.,CASSDYRNTGELFF,TGTGCCAGTAGTGACTACAGGAACACCGGGGAGCTGTTTTTT
.,TRBV30,TRBJ1-1,.,CAWSGQVGTEAFF,TGTGCCTGGAGTGGGCAGGTGGGTACTGAAGCTTTCTTT
.,TRBV5-4,TRBJ2-3,.,CASSLETVTDTQYF,TGTGCCAGCAGCTTGGAGACAGTCACAGATACGCAGTATTTT
.,TRBV5-1,TRBJ1-2,TRBD1,CASSNTGAPGGGYTF,TGCGCCAGCAGCAATACAGGGGCTCCTGGGGGTGGCTACACCTTC
.,TRBV2,TRBJ1-5,.,CASKREGDQPQHF,TGTGCCAGCAAAAGGGAGGGAGATCAGCCCCAGCATTTT
.,TRBV6-5,TRBJ2-1,.,CASSPGTPRRKQFF,TGTGCCAGCAGTCCCGGGACTCCCCGACGAAAGCAGTTCTTC
.,TRBV28,TRBJ1-4,TRBD1,CASSSTGGMDEKLFF,TGTGCCAGCAGTTCGACAGGGGGCATGGATGAAAAACTGTTTTTT
.,TRBV7-8,TRBJ1-1,TRBD1,CASSLQLNRGLVTEAFF,TGTGCCAGCAGCCTCCAGTTAAACAGGGGGCTTGTCACTGAAGCTTTCTTT
.,TRBV4-3,TRBJ2-2,TRBD2,CASSQVWTSGRALSGELFF,TGCGCCAGCAGCCAAGTCTGGACTAGCGGGAGGGCCTTATCAGGGGAGCTGTTTTTT
.,TRBV15,TRBJ2-7,.,CATENRYLGEQYF,TGTGCCACCGAGAACAGGTACCTGGGGGAGCAGTACTTC
.,TRBV2,TRBJ2-5,TRBD2,CAFRGVGETQYF,TGTGCCTTCCGGGGGGTTGGAGAGACCCAGTACTTC
once,TRBV27,TRBJ2-7,TRBD2,CASSSFAGTSGRSEQYF,TGTGCCAGCAGTTCATTTGCCGGGACTAGCGGGAGAAGCGAGCAGTACTTC
once,TRBV7-2,TRBJ2-5,TRBD1,CASSTRQGWETQYF,TGTGCCAGCAGCACGCGACAGGGATGGGAGACCCAGTACTTC
.,TRBV28,TRBJ1-2,TRBD1,CASSLPTGVPGYTF,TGTGCCAGCAGTCTCCCGACAGGGGTACCTGGCTACACCTTC
.,TRBV5-4,TRBJ2-7,TRBD1,CASSSIRDRAYEQYF,TGTGCCAGCAGCTCTATCCGGGACAGGGCCTACGAGCAGTACTTC